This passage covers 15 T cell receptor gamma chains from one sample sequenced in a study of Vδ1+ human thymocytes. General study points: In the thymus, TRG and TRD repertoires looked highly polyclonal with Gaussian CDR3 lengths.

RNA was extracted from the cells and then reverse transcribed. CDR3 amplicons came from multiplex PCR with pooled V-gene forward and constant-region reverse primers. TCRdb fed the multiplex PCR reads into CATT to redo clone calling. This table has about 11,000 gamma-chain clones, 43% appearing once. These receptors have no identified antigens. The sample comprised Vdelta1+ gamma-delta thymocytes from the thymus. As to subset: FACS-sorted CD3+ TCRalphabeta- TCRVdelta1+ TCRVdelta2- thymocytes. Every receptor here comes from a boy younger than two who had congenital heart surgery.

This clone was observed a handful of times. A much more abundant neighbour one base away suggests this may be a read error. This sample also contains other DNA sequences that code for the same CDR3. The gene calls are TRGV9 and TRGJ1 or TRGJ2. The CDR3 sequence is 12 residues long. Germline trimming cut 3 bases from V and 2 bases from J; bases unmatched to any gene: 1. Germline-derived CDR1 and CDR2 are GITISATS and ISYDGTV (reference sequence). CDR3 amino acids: CALWEYYYKKLF. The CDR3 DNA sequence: TGTGCCTTGTGGGAGTATTATTATAAGAAACTCTTT.

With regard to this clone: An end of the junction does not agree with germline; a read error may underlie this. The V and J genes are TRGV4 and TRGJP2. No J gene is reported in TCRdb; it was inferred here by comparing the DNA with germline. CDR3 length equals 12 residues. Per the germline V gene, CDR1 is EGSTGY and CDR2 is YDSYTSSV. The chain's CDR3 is CATREGDWIKTF. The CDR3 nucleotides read TGTGCCACCCGGGAAGGTGATTGGATCAAGACGTTT.

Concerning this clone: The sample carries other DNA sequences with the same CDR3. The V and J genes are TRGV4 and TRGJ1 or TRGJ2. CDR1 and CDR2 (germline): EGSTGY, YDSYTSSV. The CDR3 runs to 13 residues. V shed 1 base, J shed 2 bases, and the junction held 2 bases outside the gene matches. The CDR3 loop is CATWDGHYYKKLF. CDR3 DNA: TGTGCCACCTGGGATGGACATTATTATAAGAAACTCTTT.

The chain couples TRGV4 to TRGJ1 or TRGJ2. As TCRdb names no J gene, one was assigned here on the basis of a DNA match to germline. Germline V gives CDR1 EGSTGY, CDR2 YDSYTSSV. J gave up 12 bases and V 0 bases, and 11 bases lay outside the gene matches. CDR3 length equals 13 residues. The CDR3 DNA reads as TGTGCCACCTGGGATGGGCATCAGTGGGGGAAACTCTTT. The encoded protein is CATWDGHQWGKLF.

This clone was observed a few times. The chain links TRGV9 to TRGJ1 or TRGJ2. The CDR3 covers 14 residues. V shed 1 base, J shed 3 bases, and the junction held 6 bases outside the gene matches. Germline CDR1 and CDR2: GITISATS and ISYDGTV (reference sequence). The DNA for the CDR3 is TGTGCCTTGTGGGAGGTTCCGTTTTATTATAAGAAACTCTTT. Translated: CALWEVPFYYKKLF.

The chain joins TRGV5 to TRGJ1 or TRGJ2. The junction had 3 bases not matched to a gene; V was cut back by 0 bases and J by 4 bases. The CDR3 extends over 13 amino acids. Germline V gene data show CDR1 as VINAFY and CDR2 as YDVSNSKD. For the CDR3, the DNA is TGTGCCACCTGGGACAGGCCCTATTATAAGAAACTCTTT. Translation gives CATWDRPYYKKLF.

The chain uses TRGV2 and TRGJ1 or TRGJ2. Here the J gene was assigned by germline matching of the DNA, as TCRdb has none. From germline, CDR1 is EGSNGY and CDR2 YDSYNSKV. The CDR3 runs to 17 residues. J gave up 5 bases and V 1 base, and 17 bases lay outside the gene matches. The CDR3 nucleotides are TGTGCCACCTGGGACGGCCCGGGCCCCAGGGCGGATTATAAGAAACTCTTT. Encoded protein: CATWDGPGPRADYKKLF.

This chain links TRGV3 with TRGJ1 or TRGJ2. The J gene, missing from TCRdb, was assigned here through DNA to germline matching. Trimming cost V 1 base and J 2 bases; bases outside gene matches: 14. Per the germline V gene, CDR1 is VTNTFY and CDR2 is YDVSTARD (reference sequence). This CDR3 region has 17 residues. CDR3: CATWDRPPMGDYYKKLF. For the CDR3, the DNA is TGTGCCACCTGGGACAGACCCCCTATGGGAGATTATTATAAGAAACTCTTT.

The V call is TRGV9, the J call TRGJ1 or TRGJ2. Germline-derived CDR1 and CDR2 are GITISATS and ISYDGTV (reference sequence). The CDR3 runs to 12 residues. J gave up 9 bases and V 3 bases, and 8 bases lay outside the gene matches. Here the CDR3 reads CALWELSPKKLF. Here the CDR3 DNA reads TGTGCCTTGTGGGAGCTGTCCCCTAAGAAACTCTTT.

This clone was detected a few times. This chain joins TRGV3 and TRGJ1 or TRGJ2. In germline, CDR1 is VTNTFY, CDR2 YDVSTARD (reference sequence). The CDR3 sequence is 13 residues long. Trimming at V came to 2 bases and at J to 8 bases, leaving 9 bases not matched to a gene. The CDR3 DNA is TGTGCCACCTGGGACACACTTACCGATAAGAAACTCTTT. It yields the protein CATWDTLTDKKLF.

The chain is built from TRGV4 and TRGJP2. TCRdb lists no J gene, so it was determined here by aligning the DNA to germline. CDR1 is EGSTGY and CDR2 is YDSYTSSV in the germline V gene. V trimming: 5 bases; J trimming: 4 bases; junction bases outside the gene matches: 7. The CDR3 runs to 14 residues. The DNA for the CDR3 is TGTGCCACCTGGGGCAGAAATAGTGATTGGATCAAGACGTTT. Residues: CATWGRNSDWIKTF.

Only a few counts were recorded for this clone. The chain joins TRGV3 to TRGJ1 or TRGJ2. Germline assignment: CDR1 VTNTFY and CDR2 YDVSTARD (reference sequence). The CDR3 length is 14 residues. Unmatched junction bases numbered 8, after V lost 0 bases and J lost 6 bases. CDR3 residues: CATWDRPVGYKKLF. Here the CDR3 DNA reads TGTGCCACCTGGGACAGGCCGGTGGGTTATAAGAAACTCTTT.

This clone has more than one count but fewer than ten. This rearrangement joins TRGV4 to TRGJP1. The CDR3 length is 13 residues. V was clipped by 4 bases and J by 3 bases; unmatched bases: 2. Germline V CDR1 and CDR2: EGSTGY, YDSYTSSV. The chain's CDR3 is CATWDSTGWFKIF. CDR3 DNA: TGTGCCACCTGGGACTCCACTGGTTGGTTCAAGATATTT.

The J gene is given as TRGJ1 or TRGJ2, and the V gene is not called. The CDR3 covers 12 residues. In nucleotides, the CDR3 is TGTGCCACCTTTGACGGACGTTATAAGAAACTCTTT. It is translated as CATFDGRYKKLF.

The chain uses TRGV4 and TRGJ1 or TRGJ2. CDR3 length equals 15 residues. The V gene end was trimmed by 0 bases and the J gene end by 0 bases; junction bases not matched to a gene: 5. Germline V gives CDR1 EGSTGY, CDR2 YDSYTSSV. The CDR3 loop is CATWDGPANYYKKLF. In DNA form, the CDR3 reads TGTGCCACCTGGGATGGGCCGGCGAATTATTATAAGAAACTCTTT.